Shown below are 16 T cell receptor beta chains from a single sample sequenced in a study of CD8+ T cells in alopecia areata. Sequencing templates came from extracted RNA that was reverse transcribed into cDNA. Only in-frame clones appear in the TCRdb table, and some are missing; sequencing was by immunoSEQ multiplex PCR. The sample yields hundreds of thousands of clones, 60% seen once. Treatment of the sample: oral pan-JAK inhibitor, 5-10 mg twice daily. Specimen: CD4+ T cells sorted from blood, collected at roughly week 52, from a patient treated with tofacitinib. The receptors derive from a human donor with alopecia areata.

V and J are TRBV6-6 and TRBJ2-3; D is unclear. V lost 7 bases, J lost 6 bases, and 8 bases lay in between. This CDR3 region has 11 residues. Germline V lookup: CDR1 MNHNY, CDR2 SVGAGI (reference sequence). The CDR3 loop is CASTRRDTQYF. CDR3 sequence (DNA): TGTGCCAGCACCCGGCGGGATACGCAGTATTTT.

In this sample, this clone turned up once. The chain links TRBV28 to TRBJ2-5; D perhaps matches TRBD1 (6 bases). The CDR3 spans 15 residues. Germline CDR1 and CDR2: MDHEN and SYDVKM. The V gene lost 2 bases and the J gene lost 1 base, with 11 bases spanning the gap. The CDR3 sequence is CASSLLRGSQETQYF. The CDR3 DNA reads TGTGCCAGCAGTTTACTCAGGGGCAGCCAAGAGACCCAGTACTTC. Full variable domain (remainder filled in from reference TRBV28 and TRBJ2-5): DVKVTQSSRYLVKRTGEKVFLECVQDMDHENMFWYRQDPGLGLRLIYFSYDVKMKEKGDIPEGYSVSREKKERFSLILESASTNQTSMYLCASSLLRGSQETQYFGPGTRLLVL.

The chain combines TRBV7-9 with TRBJ2-6, with D perhaps TRBD2 (6 bases). The CDR3 contains 19 residues. The germline gives CDR1 SEHNR, CDR2 FQNEAQ (reference sequence). With 5 bases removed from V and 2 bases from J, the gap between germline ends came to 22 bases. CDR3 DNA: TGTGCCAGCAGCCTTACAAACAGACCCGGGACTGCTGGGGCCAACGTCCTGACTTTC. As protein: CASSLTNRPGTAGANVLTF. Full variable domain (remainder filled in from reference TRBV7-9 and TRBJ2-6): DTGVSQNPRHKITKRGQNVTFRCDPISEHNRLYWYRQTLGQGPEFLTYFQNEAQLEKSRLLSDRFSAERPKGSFSTLEIQRTEQGDSAMYLCASSLTNRPGTAGANVLTFGAGSRLTVL.

This clone was recorded only once. The chain links TRBV5-4 to TRBJ1-2; possibly TRBD1 for D (5 bases). Trimming shortened V by 10 bases and J by 7 bases, and 23 bases separated the two germline ends. Germline CDR1 SGHNT, CDR2 YYREEE (reference sequence). The CDR3 is 14 amino acids. The DNA for the CDR3 is TGTGCCGGAAAAAGAACAGCCCTTAGGGGTGGCTACACCTTC. It specifies CAGKRTALRGGYTF.

V is TRBV5-4 and J is TRBJ1-6, with 9 bases lining up with TRBD1. The CDR3 totals 14 residues. V dropped 7 bases and J dropped 10; count of bases not matched to a gene: 9. The germline CDR1 and CDR2 sequences are SGHNT and YYREEE (reference sequence). CDR3 sequence reads: CASFKTGGLSPLHF. Here the CDR3 DNA reads TGTGCCAGCTTCAAGACAGGGGGTTTGTCACCCCTCCACTTT.

The chain combines TRBV7-3 with TRBJ1-2; D possibly corresponds to TRBD1 (6 bases). The CDR3 is 15 amino acids. The germline CDR1 and CDR2 sequences are SGHTA and FQGTGA. V gave up 5 bases and J gave up 2 bases, with 15 bases separating them. DNA for the CDR3: TGTGCCAGCAGCACCCACAGGGCAAACAACTATGGCTACACCTTC. This gives the protein CASSTHRANNYGYTF.

This clone was detected only a few times. V is TRBV13 and J is TRBJ2-2; no clear D. Germline V gene data show CDR1 as PRHDT and CDR2 as FYEKMQ (reference sequence). The CDR3 length is 12 residues. The ends were cut back, 3 bases at V and 5 bases at J, with 4 bases in the middle. Here the CDR3 DNA reads TGTGCCAGCAGCTTCCAGACCGGGGAGCTGTTTTTT. It encodes CASSFQTGELFF.

The chain couples TRBV7-3 to TRBJ2-3; D is perhaps TRBD2 (5 bases). The CDR3 is made up of 14 amino acids. Per germline, CDR1 SGHTA and CDR2 FQGTGA. V lost 4 bases and J lost 5, with 13 bases in between. Here the CDR3 reads CASSSGEPGDTQYF. The CDR3 DNA sequence: TGTGCCAGCAGCTCCGGGGAGCCGGGAGATACGCAGTATTTT.

Only one count was recorded for this clone. The chain combines TRBV27 with TRBJ2-3; no firm D call. V lost 6 bases and J 7 bases, leaving 8 bases between the germline ends. Germline-derived CDR1 and CDR2 are MNHEY and SMNVEV (reference sequence). The length of the CDR3 is 11 residues. Here the CDR3 reads CASSGPYTQYF. The CDR3 nucleotides are TGTGCCAGCAGCGGACCTTATACGCAGTATTTT.

This clone has a handful of counts. The genes are TRBV7-9 and TRBJ2-3; D may be TRBD1 or TRBD2 (5 bases each). Germline values: CDR1 SEHNR, CDR2 FQNEAQ (reference sequence). This CDR3 has 14 amino acids. Trimming stripped 6 bases from V and 6 bases from J, with 16 bases between. CDR3 protein: CASSTGAWTDTQYF. The DNA of the CDR3 is TGTGCCAGCAGTACCGGGGCCTGGACGGATACGCAGTATTTT.

The chain joins TRBV14 to TRBJ2-3; possible D gene TRBD1, 5 bases. Trimming removed 4 bases from V and 3 bases from J, with 14 bases in between. This CDR3 has 15 residues. Germline values: CDR1 SGHDN, CDR2 FVKESK. CDR3: CASSPKGVGTDTQYF. The CDR3 DNA reads TGTGCCAGCAGCCCCAAAGGGGTTGGGACAGATACGCAGTATTTT.

This clone was seen a single time. The CDR3 DNA sequence: TGTGCCTGGAGCCTAGAAGAAAAACTGTTTTTT. Translation: CAWSLEEKLFF. V usage is TRBV30 and J usage is TRBJ1-4; D is uncertain. The V and J ends lost 3 bases and 8 bases respectively, with 7 bases between them. The CDR3 contains 11 residues. The germline CDR1 and CDR2 sequences are GTSNPN and SVGIG (reference sequence).

The CDR3 sequence is CATSRVGPWTGGNTDTQYF. Written as DNA, the CDR3 is TGTGCCACCAGCAGAGTGGGCCCATGGACAGGGGGCAACACAGATACGCAGTATTTT. The chain links TRBV15 to TRBJ2-3; 11 bases match TRBD1. V trimming: 1 base; J trimming: 2 bases; junction bases outside the gene matches: 11. CDR1 LNHNV and CDR2 YYDKDF come from the germline V gene (reference sequence). This CDR3 contains 19 residues.

The chain employs TRBV4-3 and TRBJ2-1; tentatively, D is TRBD1 (6 bases). Germline V gene sequence: CDR1 LGHNA, CDR2 YSLEER. This CDR3 is 15 amino acids long. The V gene lost 1 base and the J gene lost 6 bases, with 13 bases spanning the gap. The CDR3 nucleotides are TGCGCCAGCAGCCAAGGAACAGGGTCCGGCAATGAGCAGTTCTTC. This codes for CASSQGTGSGNEQFF.

The V and J genes are TRBV15 and TRBJ2-7, with a tentative D call TRBD1 (5 bases). The ends were cut back, 0 bases at V and 2 bases at J, with 11 bases in the middle. This CDR3 is built from 15 residues. The germline V gene has CDR1 LNHNV and CDR2 YYDKDF (reference sequence). CDR3 DNA sequence: TGTGCCACCAGCAGAGAGCAGGGCCCCACCTACGAGCAGTACTTC. It is translated as CATSREQGPTYEQYF.

The chain is built from TRBV30 and TRBJ1-5; D gene ambiguous. Germline-derived CDR1 and CDR2 are GTSNPN and SVGIG (reference sequence). The CDR3 sequence is 13 residues long. V lost 2 bases to trimming and J lost 8 bases, with 13 bases between them. The CDR3 DNA reads as TGTGCCTGGAGTTCCGGCCCCCCGAAGCCCCAGCATTTT. Protein sequence: CAWSSGPPKPQHF.